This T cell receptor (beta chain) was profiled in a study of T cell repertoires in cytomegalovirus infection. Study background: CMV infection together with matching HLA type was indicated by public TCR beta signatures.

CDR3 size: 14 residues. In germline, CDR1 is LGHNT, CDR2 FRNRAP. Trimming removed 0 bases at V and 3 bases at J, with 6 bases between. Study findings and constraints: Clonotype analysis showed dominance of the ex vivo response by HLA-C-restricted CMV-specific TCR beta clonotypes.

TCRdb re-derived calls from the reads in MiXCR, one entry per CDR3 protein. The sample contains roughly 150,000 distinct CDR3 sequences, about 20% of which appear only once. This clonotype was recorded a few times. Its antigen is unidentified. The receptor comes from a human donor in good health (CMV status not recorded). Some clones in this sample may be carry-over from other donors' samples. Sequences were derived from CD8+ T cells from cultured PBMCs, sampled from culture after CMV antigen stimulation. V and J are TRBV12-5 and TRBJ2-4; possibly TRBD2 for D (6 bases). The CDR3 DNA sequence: TGTGCTAGTGGTTTGGTGGAGGGCAAAAACATTCAGTACTTC. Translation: CASGLVEGKNIQYF. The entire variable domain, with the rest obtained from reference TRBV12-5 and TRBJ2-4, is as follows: DARVTQTPRHKVTEMGQEVTMRCQPILGHNTVFWYRQTMMQGLELLAYFRNRAPLDDSGMPKDRFSAEMPDATLATLKIQPSEPRDSAVYFCASGLVEGKNIQYFGAGTRLSVL.